What follows describes a single T cell receptor beta chain. V dropped 3 bases and J dropped 1 base, with 9 bases sitting between them. From germline, CDR1 is MDHEN and CDR2 SYDVKM. There are 14 residues in the CDR3. The entry originates in a study of blood T cell repertoires in COVID-19. The overall study: Acute and convalescent COVID-19 samples came from the United States, Italy and Spain.

TCRdb's table, derived via immunoSEQ multiplex PCR, lists solely in-frame clones and lacks some. The sample carries 350,000 or so clones, about 90% recorded once. This receptor was identified in a woman in her twenties or thirties who had been exposed to COVID-19. The chain employs TRBV28 and TRBJ1-1; possible D gene TRBD1, 5 bases. The sample taken for sequencing was PBMCs or T cells enriched from blood (not recorded which). DNA for the CDR3: TGTGCCAGCAGTTTTTTCGGGGGGAACACTGAAGCTTTCTTT. It yields the protein CASSFFGGNTEAFF.